These 23 T cell receptor beta chains were all obtained from the same sample, sequenced in a study of Graves' ophthalmopathy and Graves' hyperthyroidism. The study amplified TCR beta CDR3 regions using RNA transcripts. The authors performed first-round RT-PCR with HTBI primers and then a second-round multiplex PCR. TCRdb redid the calling of the multiplex PCR reads with MiXCR, one entry per CDR3 protein. The repertoire consists of 650,000 to 800,000 distinct CDR3 sequences, with about 38% occurring once and the leading ten covering over 2.5%. The material sequenced was peripheral blood. The origin of the receptors is an adult man with Graves' ophthalmopathy.

The chain employs TRBV7-3 and TRBJ2-5; 9 bases fit TRBD1. Germline CDR1 reads SGHTA; CDR2 reads FQGTGA. After removal of 5 bases from V and 5 bases from J, the junction contained 9 bases not matched to a gene. CDR3 size: 15 residues. For the CDR3, the DNA is TGTGCCAGCAGCCCTTGGACAGGGGCCTCTGAGACCCAGTACTTC. It encodes CASSPWTGASETQYF.

The table lists this clonotype with many counts. Here the CDR3 DNA reads TGTGCCATCAGTGACGGACTAGCGGGAGTCGAGCAGTACTTC. Translated, it gives CAISDGLAGVEQYF. This rearrangement joins TRBV10-3 to TRBJ2-7, with 13 nucleotides matching TRBD2. CDR1 and CDR2 from the germline V gene are ENHRY and SYGVKD. After removal of 3 bases from V and 6 bases from J, the junction contained 2 bases not matched to a gene. CDR3 length: 14 residues.

CDR3 in amino acids: CASIDPGNYGYTF. CDR3 DNA: TGTGCCAGCATCGACCCCGGCAACTATGGCTACACCTTC. This chain uses TRBV6-5 with TRBJ1-2; D ambiguous. Trimming cost V 7 bases and J 2 bases, with 11 bases left between them. The CDR3 has 13 residues. Germline assignment: CDR1 MNHEY and CDR2 SVGAGI.

There are many counts of this clonotype. The genes are TRBV2 and TRBJ1-1; 9 bases line up with TRBD1. The germline gives CDR1 SNHLY, CDR2 FYNNEI. V lost 3 bases to trimming and J lost 1 base; unmatched junction nucleotides: 3. The CDR3 totals 15 residues. In nucleotides, the CDR3 is TGTGCCAGCAGTGACTCGGGACAGGGGAACACTGAAGCTTTCTTT. Its protein is CASSDSGQGNTEAFF.

The chain joins TRBV7-9 to TRBJ2-7; 10 bases match TRBD2. Germline V lookup: CDR1 SEHNR, CDR2 FQNEAQ (reference sequence). The CDR3 length is 17 residues. Unmatched junction bases numbered 13, after V lost 6 bases and J lost 2 bases. The CDR3, as DNA: TGTGCCAGCAGTTACTCGAACCCCCTAGCGGGGGCCTACGAGCAGTACTTC. This sequence encodes CASSYSNPLAGAYEQYF.

As regards this clonotype: One end of the junction is discordant with germline, which a read error may explain. The chain links TRBV7-7 to TRBJ2-5, with D tentatively TRBD2 (6 bases). Germline values: CDR1 SSHAT, CDR2 FNYEAQ (reference sequence). The CDR3 is made up of 13 amino acids. CDR3 nucleotide sequence: TGTGCTAGCAGCACCGCACGGGAGGAGACCCAGTACTTC. This encodes CASSTAREETQYF.

Points on this clonotype: A read error may explain this, as a much larger clone is one base away. This sequence joins TRBV19 and TRBJ1-1, with D unresolved. The CDR3 spans 14 residues. Germline V lookup: CDR1 LNHDA, CDR2 SQIVND (reference sequence). The V and J ends lost 1 base and 1 base respectively, with 7 bases between them. In DNA form, the CDR3 reads TGTGCCAGTAGTATAGGGAGGGAGAACACTGAAGCTTTCTTT. Amino acid sequence: CASSIGRENTEAFF.

V and J are TRBV20-1 and TRBJ2-5; TRBD1 aligns across 11 bases. Per the germline V gene, CDR1 is DFQATT and CDR2 is SNEGSKA (reference sequence). V shed 4 bases and J 5 bases; nucleotides not matched to a gene: 9. The CDR3 sequence is 15 residues long. The DNA of the CDR3 is TGCAGTGCTACCAATGCCGGGACAGGGGGGGAGACCCAGTACTTC. Encoded protein: CSATNAGTGGETQYF.

This clonotype occurred many times. This chain connects TRBV5-1 to TRBJ1-2, with D possibly being TRBD1 (6 bases). Trimming took off 4 bases at V and 8 bases at J, with 18 bases between the two ends. Germline V gene sequence: CDR1 SGHRS, CDR2 YFSETQ. The CDR3 extends over 14 amino acids. DNA for the CDR3: TGCGCCAGCAGCACGGGACACGGAGGTGACGGCTACACCTTC. Protein: CASSTGHGGDGYTF.

This clonotype was recorded a few times. Sequence at one end of the junction differs from germline and may be a read error. V usage is TRBV7-9 and J usage is TRBJ2-7; possible D gene TRBD1, 5 bases. The CDR3 spans 19 residues. Germline CDR1 reads SEHNR; CDR2 reads FQNEAQ (reference sequence). CDR3: CASSQDLPGLGVAPREQYF. The DNA of the CDR3 is TGCGCCAGCAGCCAAGATCTGCCAGGGCTGGGCGTGGCCCCTCGGGAGCAGTACTTC.

This clonotype was recorded at least ten times. V is TRBV7-8 and J is TRBJ1-2; 10 bases are a match to TRBD1. After removal of 5 bases from V and 0 bases from J, the junction contained 9 bases not matched to a gene. Germline V CDR1 and CDR2: SGHVS, FQNEAQ. CDR3 length: 17 amino acids. The CDR3 bases are TGTGCCAGCAGCGGAGGGGACAGGGGTCCCCCTAACTATGGCTACACCTTC. It encodes CASSGGDRGPPNYGYTF.

This clonotype occurred many times. The chain has TRBV7-9 and TRBJ1-1; D call uncertain. Trimming pared 6 bases from V and 2 bases from J, leaving 10 bases between. This CDR3 is 13 amino acids long. The germline gives CDR1 SEHNR, CDR2 FQNEAQ (reference sequence). The CDR3 coding sequence is TGTGCCAGCAGGCTGGGAGCCAACACTGAAGCTTTCTTT. Amino acids: CASRLGANTEAFF.

Only a few counts were recorded for this clonotype. Sequence at one end of the junction differs from germline and may be a read error. The V and J genes are TRBV10-3 and TRBJ1-5; D remains ambiguous. There are 17 residues in the CDR3. Germline CDR1 ENHRY, CDR2 SYGVKD. CDR3 bases: TGTGCCAGCAGTTACTTGGAGGGATCCCTATCCAATCAGCCCCAGCATTTT. Its protein product is CASSYLEGSLSNQPQHF.

The chain combines TRBV4-1 with TRBJ2-5; D may be TRBD2 (5 bases). V lost 3 bases to trimming and J lost 3 bases, with 11 bases between them. CDR3 length: 14 residues. Germline V gives CDR1 MGHRA, CDR2 YSYEKL. CDR3 DNA: TGCGCCAGCAGCCAGACTACTGTCGAAGAGACCCAGTACTTC. This gives the protein CASSQTTVEETQYF.

As to this clonotype: A read error is possible here, since a much larger clone lies one base away. This chain uses TRBV5-1 with TRBJ2-5, with D possibly TRBD2 on 5 matching bases. Per germline, CDR1 SGHRS and CDR2 YFSETQ. The CDR3 contains 15 residues. The V end was cut by 3 bases, the J end by 2 bases, with 14 bases between. CDR3 in amino acids: CASSSGSGPQETQYF. The DNA of the CDR3 is TGCGCCAGCAGCTCGGGAAGCGGACCTCAAGAGACCCAGTACTTC.

This clonotype was picked up one time. This chain uses TRBV7-2 with TRBJ2-5; a weak D match, TRBD2 (7 bases). Germline loops: CDR1 SGHTA, CDR2 FQGNSA. V was cut by 8 bases and J by 5 bases, with 21 bases left in between. CDR3 length: 15 residues. The CDR3 DNA sequence: TGTGCCAGCGGCGCGGGGAGGGGGGGTCGGGAGACCCAGTACTTC. This sequence encodes CASGAGRGGRETQYF.

This clonotype occurred many times. The CDR3 sequence is CASSEKGGGNSEQYF. CDR3 DNA: TGTGCCAGCAGTGAAAAAGGAGGGGGCAACAGCGAGCAGTACTTC. The V and J genes are TRBV2 and TRBJ2-7; tentative D call: TRBD1 (7 bases). The germline gives CDR1 SNHLY, CDR2 FYNNEI. CDR3 length equals 15 residues. V dropped 2 bases and J dropped 6 bases, with 17 bases sitting between them.

This chain uses TRBV3-1 with TRBJ2-7, with unresolved D. This CDR3 is 15 amino acids long. Per the germline V gene, CDR1 is LGHDT and CDR2 is YNNKEL (reference sequence). V lost 0 bases and J 3 bases, leaving 12 bases between the germline ends. CDR3 protein: CASSQDPRNDYEQYF. CDR3 in DNA: TGTGCCAGCAGCCAAGACCCCCGGAATGACTACGAGCAGTACTTC.

This chain uses TRBV29-1 with TRBJ1-2; D gene ambiguous. Germline lookup yields CDR1 SQVTM and CDR2 ANQGSEA. The germline V and J ends were trimmed by 4 bases and 2 bases, with 11 bases remaining between them. The CDR3 is 13 amino acids. CDR3 in amino acids: CSVASGLNYGYTF. CDR3 bases: TGCAGCGTTGCCTCGGGCCTAAACTATGGCTACACCTTC.

This chain joins TRBV30 and TRBJ2-5; 12 bases match TRBD2. Germline CDR1 GTSNPN, CDR2 SVGIG (reference sequence). The CDR3 covers 14 residues. V was clipped by 5 bases and J by 1 base; unmatched bases: 2. The CDR3 protein is CAWSLAGGQETQYF. The CDR3 DNA follows: TGTGCCTGGTCACTAGCGGGGGGCCAAGAGACCCAGTACTTC.

This clonotype was detected ten times or more. The V call is TRBV20-1, the J call TRBJ2-6; D remains ambiguous. The CDR3 extends over 16 amino acids. Trimming removed 0 bases at V and 0 bases at J, with 9 bases between. CDR1 DFQATT and CDR2 SNEGSKA come from the germline V gene (reference sequence). For the CDR3, the DNA is TGCAGTGCTAGAGATCCCCCTAGCTCTGGGGCCAACGTCCTGACTTTC. Its translation: CSARDPPSSGANVLTF.

The rearrangement links TRBV19 to TRBJ2-5, with D perhaps being TRBD1 or TRBD2 (6 bases each). The CDR3 has 15 amino acids. V shed 3 bases and J shed 7 bases, with 18 bases lying between them. The germline gives CDR1 LNHDA, CDR2 SQIVND (reference sequence). CDR3 sequence: CASSINPGAKGTQYF. CDR3 sequence (DNA): TGTGCCAGTAGTATTAACCCGGGGGCAAAAGGGACCCAGTACTTC.

The chain recombines TRBV5-6 with TRBJ1-3; D ambiguous. The CDR3 runs to 14 residues. Per germline, CDR1 SGHDT and CDR2 YYEEEE. V lost 4 bases to trimming and J lost 4 bases, with 12 bases between them. The DNA for the CDR3 is TGTGCCAGCAGCAATAACTGGCGGGGAAACACCATATATTTT. Translation gives CASSNNWRGNTIYF.